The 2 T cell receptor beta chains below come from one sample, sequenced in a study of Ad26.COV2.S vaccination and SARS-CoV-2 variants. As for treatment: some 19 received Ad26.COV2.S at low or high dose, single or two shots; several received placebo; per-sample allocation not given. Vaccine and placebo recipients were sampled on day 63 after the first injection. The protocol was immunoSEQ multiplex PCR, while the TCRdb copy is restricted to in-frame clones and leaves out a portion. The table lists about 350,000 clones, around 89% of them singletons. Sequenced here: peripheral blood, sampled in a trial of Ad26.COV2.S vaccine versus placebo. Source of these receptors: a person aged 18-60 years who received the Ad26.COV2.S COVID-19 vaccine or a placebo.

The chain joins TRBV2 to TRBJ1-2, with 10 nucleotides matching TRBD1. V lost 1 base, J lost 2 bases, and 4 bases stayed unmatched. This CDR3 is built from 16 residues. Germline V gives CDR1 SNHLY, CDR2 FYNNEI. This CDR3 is CASSEDLGQGNYGYTF. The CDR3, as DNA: TGTGCCAGCAGTGAAGACCTGGGACAGGGGAACTATGGCTACACCTTC.

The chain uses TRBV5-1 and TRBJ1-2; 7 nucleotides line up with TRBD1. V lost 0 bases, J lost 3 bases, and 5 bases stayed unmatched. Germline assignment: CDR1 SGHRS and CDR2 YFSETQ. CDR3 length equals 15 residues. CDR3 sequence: CASSLGQGRDYGYTF. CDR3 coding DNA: TGCGCCAGCAGCTTGGGACAGGGCCGGGACTATGGCTACACCTTC.